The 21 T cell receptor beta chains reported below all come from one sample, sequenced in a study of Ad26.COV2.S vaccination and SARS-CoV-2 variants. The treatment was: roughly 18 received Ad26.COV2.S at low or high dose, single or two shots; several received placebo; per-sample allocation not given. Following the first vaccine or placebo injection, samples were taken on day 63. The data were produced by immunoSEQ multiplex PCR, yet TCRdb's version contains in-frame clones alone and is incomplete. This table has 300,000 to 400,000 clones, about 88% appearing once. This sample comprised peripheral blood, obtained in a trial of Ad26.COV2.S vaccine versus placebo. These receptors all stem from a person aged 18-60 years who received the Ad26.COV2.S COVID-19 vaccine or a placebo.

CDR3 in amino acids: CASSLNLETEAFF. CDR3 DNA: TGTGCCAGCAGCTTGAATCTAGAGACTGAAGCTTTCTTT. J is TRBJ1-1 and V is TRBV5-8; D unresolved. The CDR3 has 13 residues. Trimming shortened V by 1 base and J by 5 bases, and 9 bases separated the two germline ends. CDR1 is SGHTS, CDR2 YDEGEE, per germline.

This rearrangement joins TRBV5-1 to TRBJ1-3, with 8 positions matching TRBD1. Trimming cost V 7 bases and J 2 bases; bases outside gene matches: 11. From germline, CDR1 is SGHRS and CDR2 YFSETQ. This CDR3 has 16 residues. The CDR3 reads CASGSHTQGAGNTIYF. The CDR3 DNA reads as TGCGCCAGCGGGTCGCACACACAGGGGGCTGGAAACACCATATATTTT.

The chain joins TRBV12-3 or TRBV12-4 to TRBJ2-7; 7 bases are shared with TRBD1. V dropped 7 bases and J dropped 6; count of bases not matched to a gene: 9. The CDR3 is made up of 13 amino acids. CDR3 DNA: TGTGCCAGCACCTGGGACAGCCCCACCGAGCAGTACTTC. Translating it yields CASTWDSPTEQYF.

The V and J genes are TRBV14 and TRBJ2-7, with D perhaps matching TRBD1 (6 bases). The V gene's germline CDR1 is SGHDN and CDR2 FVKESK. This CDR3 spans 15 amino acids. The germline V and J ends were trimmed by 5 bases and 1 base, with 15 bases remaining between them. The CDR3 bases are TGTGCCAGCAGCAAAGGACAGTTAGCATCCTACGAGCAGTACTTC. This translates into CASSKGQLASYEQYF.

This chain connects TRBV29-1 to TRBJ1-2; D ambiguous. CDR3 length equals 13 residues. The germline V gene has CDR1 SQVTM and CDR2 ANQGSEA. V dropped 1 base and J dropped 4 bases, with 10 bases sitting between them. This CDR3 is CSVEAQNSYGYTF. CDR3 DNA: TGCAGCGTTGAAGCACAGAATTCCTATGGCTACACCTTC. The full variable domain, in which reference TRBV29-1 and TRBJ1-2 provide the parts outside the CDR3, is SAVISQKPSRDICQRGTSLTIQCQVDSQVTMMFWYRQQPGQSLTLIATANQGSEATYESGFVIDKFPISRPNLTFSTLTVSNMSPEDSSIYLCSVEAQNSYGYTFGSGTRLTVV.

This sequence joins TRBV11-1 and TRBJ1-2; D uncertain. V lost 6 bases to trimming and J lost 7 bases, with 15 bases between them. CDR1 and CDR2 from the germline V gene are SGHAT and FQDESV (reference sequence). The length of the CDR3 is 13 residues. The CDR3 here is CASSPSAGVGYTF. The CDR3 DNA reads TGTGCCAGCAGTCCTTCCGCCGGGGTTGGCTACACCTTC.

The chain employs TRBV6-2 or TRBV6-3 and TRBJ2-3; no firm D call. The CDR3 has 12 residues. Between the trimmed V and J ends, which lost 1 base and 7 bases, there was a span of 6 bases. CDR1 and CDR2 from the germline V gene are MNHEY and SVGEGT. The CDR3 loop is CASSYFGHTQYF. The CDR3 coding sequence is TGTGCCAGCAGTTACTTCGGACATACGCAGTATTTT.

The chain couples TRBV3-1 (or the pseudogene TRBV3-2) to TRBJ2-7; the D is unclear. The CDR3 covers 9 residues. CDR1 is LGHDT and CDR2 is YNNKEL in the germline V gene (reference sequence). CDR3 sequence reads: CNLNYEQYF. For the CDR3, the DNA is TGTAACCTTAACTACGAGCAGTACTTC.

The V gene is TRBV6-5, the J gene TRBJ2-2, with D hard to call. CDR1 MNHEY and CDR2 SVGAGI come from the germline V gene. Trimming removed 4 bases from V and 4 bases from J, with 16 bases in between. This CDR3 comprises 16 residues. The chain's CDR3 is CASSSLLIRSTGELFF. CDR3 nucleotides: TGTGCCAGCAGTTCCCTTCTTATACGTAGCACCGGGGAGCTGTTTTTT.

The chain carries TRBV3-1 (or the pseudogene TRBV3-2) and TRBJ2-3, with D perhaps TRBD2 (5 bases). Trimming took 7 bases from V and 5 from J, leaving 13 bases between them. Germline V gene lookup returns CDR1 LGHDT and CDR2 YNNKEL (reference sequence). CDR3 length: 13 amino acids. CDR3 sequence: CASISRGLDTQYF. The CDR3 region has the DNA TGTGCCAGCATCTCCCGGGGTCTAGATACGCAGTATTTT.

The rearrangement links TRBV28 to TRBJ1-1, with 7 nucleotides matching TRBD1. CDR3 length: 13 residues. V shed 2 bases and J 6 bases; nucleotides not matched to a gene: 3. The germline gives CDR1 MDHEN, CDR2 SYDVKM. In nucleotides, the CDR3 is TGTGCCAGCAGTTTACCCGACAGGGCTGAAGCTTTCTTT. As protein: CASSLPDRAEAFF.

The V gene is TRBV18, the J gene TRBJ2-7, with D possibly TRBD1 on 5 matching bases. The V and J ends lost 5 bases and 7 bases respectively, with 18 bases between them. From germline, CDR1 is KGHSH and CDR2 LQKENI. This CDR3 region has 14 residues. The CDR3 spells CASSADIGLGEQYF. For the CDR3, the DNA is TGTGCCAGCTCAGCGGACATCGGCCTAGGGGAGCAGTACTTC.

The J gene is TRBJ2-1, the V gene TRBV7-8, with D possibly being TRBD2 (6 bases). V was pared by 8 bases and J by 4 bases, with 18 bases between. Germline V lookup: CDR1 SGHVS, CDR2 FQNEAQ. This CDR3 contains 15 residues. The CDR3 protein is CASGSGAVLYNEQFF. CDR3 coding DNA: TGTGCCAGCGGATCGGGAGCGGTCCTATACAATGAGCAGTTCTTC.

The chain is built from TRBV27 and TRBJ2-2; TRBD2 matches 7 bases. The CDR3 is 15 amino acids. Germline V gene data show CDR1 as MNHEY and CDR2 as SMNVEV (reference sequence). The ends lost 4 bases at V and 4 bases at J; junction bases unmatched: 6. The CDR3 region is CASSWGGVGTGELFF. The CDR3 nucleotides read TGTGCCAGCAGTTGGGGAGGGGTGGGCACCGGGGAGCTGTTTTTT.

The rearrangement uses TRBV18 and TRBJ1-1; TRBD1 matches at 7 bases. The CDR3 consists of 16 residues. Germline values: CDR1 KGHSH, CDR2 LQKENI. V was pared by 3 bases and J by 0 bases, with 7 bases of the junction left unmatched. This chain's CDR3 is CASSPTTGRLNTEAFF. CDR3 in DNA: TGTGCCAGCTCACCCACGACAGGGAGATTGAACACTGAAGCTTTCTTT. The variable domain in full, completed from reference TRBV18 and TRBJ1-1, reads NAGVMQNPRHLVRRRGQEARLRCSPMKGHSHVYWYRQLPEEGLKFMVYLQKENIIDESGMPKERFSAEFPKEGPSILRIQQVVRGDSAAYFCASSPTTGRLNTEAFFGQGTRLTVV.

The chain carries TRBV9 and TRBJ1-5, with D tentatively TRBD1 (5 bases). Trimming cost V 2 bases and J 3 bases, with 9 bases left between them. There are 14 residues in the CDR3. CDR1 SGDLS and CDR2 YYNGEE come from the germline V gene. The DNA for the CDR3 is TGTGCCAGCAGCGTCGACAGTCACAATCAGCCCCAGCATTTT. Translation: CASSVDSHNQPQHF. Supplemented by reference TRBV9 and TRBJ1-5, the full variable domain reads DSGVTQTPKHLITATGQRVTLRCSPRSGDLSVYWYQQSLDQGLQFLIQYYNGEERAKGNILERFSAQQFPDLHSELNLSSLELGDSALYFCASSVDSHNQPQHFGDGTRLSIL.

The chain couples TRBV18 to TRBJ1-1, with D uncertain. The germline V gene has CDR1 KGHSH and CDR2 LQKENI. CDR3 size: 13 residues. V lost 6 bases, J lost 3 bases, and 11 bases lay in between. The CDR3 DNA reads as TGTGCCAGCTCCCCTCTTCTCGACACTGAAGCTTTCTTT. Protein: CASSPLLDTEAFF.

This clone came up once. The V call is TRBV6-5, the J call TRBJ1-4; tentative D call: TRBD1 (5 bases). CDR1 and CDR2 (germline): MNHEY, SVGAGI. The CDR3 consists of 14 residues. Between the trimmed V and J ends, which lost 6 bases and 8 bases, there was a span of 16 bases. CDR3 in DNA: TGTGCCAGCAGATCACCCTCCGAGGGGGAAAAACTGTTTTTT. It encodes CASRSPSEGEKLFF.

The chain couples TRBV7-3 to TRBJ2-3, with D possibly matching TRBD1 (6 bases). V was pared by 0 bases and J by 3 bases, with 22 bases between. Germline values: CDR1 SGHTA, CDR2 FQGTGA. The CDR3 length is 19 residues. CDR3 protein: CASSLTPQGQSWETDTQYF. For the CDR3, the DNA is TGTGCCAGCAGCTTAACCCCCCAAGGACAGTCGTGGGAGACAGATACGCAGTATTTT. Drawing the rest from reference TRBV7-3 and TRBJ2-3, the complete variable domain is GAGVSQTPSNKVTEKGKYVELRCDPISGHTALYWYRQSLGQGPEFLIYFQGTGAADDSGLPNDRFFAVRPEGSVSTLKIQRTERGDSAVYLCASSLTPQGQSWETDTQYFGPGTRLTVL.

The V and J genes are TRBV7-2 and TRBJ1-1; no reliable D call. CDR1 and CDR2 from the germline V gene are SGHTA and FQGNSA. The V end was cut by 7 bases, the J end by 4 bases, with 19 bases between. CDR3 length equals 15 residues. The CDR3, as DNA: TGTGCCAGCACCTCATTCCGGGCCGGGCCCACTGAAGCTTTCTTT. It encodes CASTSFRAGPTEAFF.

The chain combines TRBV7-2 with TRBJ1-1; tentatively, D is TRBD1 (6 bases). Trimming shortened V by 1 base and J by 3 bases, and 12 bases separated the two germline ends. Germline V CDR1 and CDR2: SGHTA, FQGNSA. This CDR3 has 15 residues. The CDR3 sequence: CASSLEGQIDTEAFF. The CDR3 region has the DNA TGTGCCAGCAGCTTAGAGGGACAAATAGACACTGAAGCTTTCTTT.